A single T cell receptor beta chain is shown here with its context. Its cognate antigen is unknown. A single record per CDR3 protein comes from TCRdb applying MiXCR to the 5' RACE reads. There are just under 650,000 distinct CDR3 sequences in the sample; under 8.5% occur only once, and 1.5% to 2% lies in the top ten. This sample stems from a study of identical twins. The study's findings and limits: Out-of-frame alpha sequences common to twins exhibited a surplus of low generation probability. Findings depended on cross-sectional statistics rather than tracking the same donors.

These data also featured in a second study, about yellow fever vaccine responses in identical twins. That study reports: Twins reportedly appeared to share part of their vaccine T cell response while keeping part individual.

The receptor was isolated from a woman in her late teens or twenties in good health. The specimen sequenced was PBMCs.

CDR3 sequence: CASSTRRKTGTHEQYV. The CDR3 DNA sequence: TGCGCCAGCAGCACCCGAAGAAAGACCGGGACCCACGAGCAGTACGTC. The V gene is TRBV5-1, the J gene TRBJ2-7; D could derive from TRBD1 or TRBD2 (5 bases each). Germline loops: CDR1 SGHRS, CDR2 YFSETQ. Trimming stripped 4 bases from V and 5 bases from J, with 22 bases between. This CDR3 has 16 residues.